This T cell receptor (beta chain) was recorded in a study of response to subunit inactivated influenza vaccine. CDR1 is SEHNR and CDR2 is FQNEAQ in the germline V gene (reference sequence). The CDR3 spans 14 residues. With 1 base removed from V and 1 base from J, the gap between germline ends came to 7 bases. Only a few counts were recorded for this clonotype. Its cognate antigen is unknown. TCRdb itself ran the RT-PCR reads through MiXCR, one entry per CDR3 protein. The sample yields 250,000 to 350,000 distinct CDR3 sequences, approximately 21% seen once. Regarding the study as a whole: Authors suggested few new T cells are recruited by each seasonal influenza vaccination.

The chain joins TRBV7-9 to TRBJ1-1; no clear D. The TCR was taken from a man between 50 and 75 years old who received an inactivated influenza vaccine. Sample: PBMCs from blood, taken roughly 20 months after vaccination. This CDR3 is CASSLVPGNTEAFF. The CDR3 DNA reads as TGTGCCAGCAGCTTAGTACCAGGGAACACTGAAGCTTTCTTT.